These T cell receptor beta chains were read from a single sample in a study of OX40 agonist ivuxolimab in advanced cancers. The table came from immunoSEQ multiplex PCR; TCRdb's copy has only in-frame clones and leaves some out. The table records fewer than 65,000 clones, roughly nine tenths of them present only once. The material sequenced was CD4+ or CD8+ T cells sorted from blood, taken in a trial of the OX40 agonist ivuxolimab. These receptors originate from an adult with an advanced solid tumor such as melanoma, head and neck, liver or kidney cancer. Both conserved end residues are part of each CDR3. D genes are given only for firm matches. Clone size appears in some rows only: once, few, many, or a class for an expanded clone.

CDR3 DNA	CDR3 protein	V gene	D gene	J gene	clone size
TGTGCCAGCAGTCTCACAGGGAGGGCTTTCTTT	CASSLTGRAFF	TRBV2	NA	TRBJ1-1	NA
TGTGCCAGCAGTGACAGGTCTAAATTCAATAGCAATCAGCCCCAGCATTTT	CASSDRSKFNSNQPQHF	TRBV2	NA	TRBJ1-5	NA
TGCGCCAGCAGCCAAGATAAGGGGGCTTACGGCGAGCAGTACTTC	CASSQDKGAYGEQYF	TRBV4-1	TRBD1	TRBJ2-7	NA
TGTGCCAGCAGCCAAGGCTGGGGGAGCTCCTACGAGCAGTACTTC	CASSQGWGSSYEQYF	TRBV4-2	NA	TRBJ2-7	once
TGTGCCAGCAGCCCATTAATGGGATACAATGAGCAGTTCTTC	CASSPLMGYNEQFF	TRBV7-3	NA	TRBJ2-1	NA
TGCGCCAGCAGCTCGACGGGCAGGCCTGAAGCTTTCTTT	CASSSTGRPEAFF	TRBV4-1	NA	TRBJ1-1	NA
TGTGCCAGCAGCCAAGATAAACAGAACACAGATACGCAGTATTTT	CASSQDKQNTDTQYF	TRBV14	NA	TRBJ2-3	NA
TGCGCCAGCAGCCCATGGACAGGGGTGAACACTGAAGCTTTCTTT	CASSPWTGVNTEAFF	TRBV4-1	TRBD1	TRBJ1-1	NA
TGTGCCAGCAGTCCTGGGACAGGGTGGGGCTACACCTTC	CASSPGTGWGYTF	TRBV27	TRBD1	TRBJ1-2	NA
TGTGCCAGCAGTTCCCGGTTCTCAACGGGCGAGCAGTACTTC	CASSSRFSTGEQYF	TRBV28	NA	TRBJ2-7	NA
TGCGCCAGCACGAGGGGTGGCACAGATACGCAGTATTTT	CASTRGGTDTQYF	TRBV5-1	NA	TRBJ2-3	NA
TGTGCCAGCTCACCCCCCTTTTCCGAAGGGGAAAGGGGCTACACCTTC	CASSPPFSEGERGYTF	TRBV27	NA	TRBJ1-2	NA
TGTGCCAGCAGCTTAGATACTAGCGGGGGGTTTAATGAGCAGTTCTTC	CASSLDTSGGFNEQFF	TRBV11-3	TRBD2	TRBJ2-1	NA
TGCGCCAGCAGCCAAGATTCTGTTTCACCCCTCCACTTT	CASSQDSVSPLHF	TRBV4-1	NA	TRBJ1-6	NA
TGTGCCAGCAGCATCGGACAGGGGAGTAGTAACGAGCAGTACTTC	CASSIGQGSSNEQYF	TRBV6-1	TRBD1	TRBJ2-7	NA
TGTGCCAGCAGTTTATGGGGGGGGGTGAGTGAGACCCAGTACTTC	CASSLWGGVSETQYF	TRBV28	TRBD2	TRBJ2-5	NA
TGCGCCAGCAGCTTAGGGGAATTCATGAACACTGAAGCTTTCTTT	CASSLGEFMNTEAFF	TRBV5-1	NA	TRBJ1-1	NA
TGTGCCAGCAGCCAAGACCTAAATTCACCCCTCCACTTT	CASSQDLNSPLHF	TRBV14	NA	TRBJ1-6	once
TGTGCCAGCCGCGGGGAAGGTTATAGCAATCAGCCCCAGCATTTT	CASRGEGYSNQPQHF	TRBV2	NA	TRBJ1-5	NA
TGTGCCAGCACCCCGGGGGAGCGGGGTTACGAGCAGTACTTC	CASTPGERGYEQYF	TRBV7-6	TRBD2	TRBJ2-7	once
TGTGCCAGCAGTTATCACCCCCGCTCCTACGAGCAGTACTTC	CASSYHPRSYEQYF	TRBV6-5	NA	TRBJ2-7	NA
TGTGCCAGTAGTATAGCGCGGAGGGGCTCTGGAAACACCATATATTTT	CASSIARRGSGNTIYF	TRBV19	NA	TRBJ1-3	NA
TGCGCCAGCAGCCAAGACAGGGGGAATCAGCCCCAGCATTTT	CASSQDRGNQPQHF	TRBV4-1	TRBD1	TRBJ1-5	once
TGTGCCAGCAGCTTAGTTGTGGGACAACTTCATGAAGCTTTCTTT	CASSLVVGQLHEAFF	TRBV7-9	NA	TRBJ1-1	NA
TGTGCTAGTGTGGAAACAGGGGAAGGGGGCACTGAAGCTTTCTTT	CASVETGEGGTEAFF	TRBV12-5	TRBD1	TRBJ1-1	once
TGTGCCAGCAGCTTAGGCCGGGACAGCTCCTACGAGCAGTACTTC	CASSLGRDSSYEQYF	TRBV13	TRBD1	TRBJ2-7	NA
TGTGCCAGCAGCGTAGAAGAAGGGAACACTGAAGCTTTCTTT	CASSVEEGNTEAFF	TRBV9	NA	TRBJ1-1	NA
TGTGCCAGCAGCTTGGCCCCTACGACCAATTCACCCCTCCACTTT	CASSLAPTTNSPLHF	TRBV5-8	NA	TRBJ1-6	NA
TGTGCCAGTAATGCGGTTTCCTACAATGAGCAGTTCTTC	CASNAVSYNEQFF	TRBV19	NA	TRBJ2-1	NA
TGTGCCAGTAGGCCCGGGGGGGACACTGAAGCTTTCTTT	CASRPGGDTEAFF	TRBV19	NA	TRBJ1-1	NA
TGTGCCAGCAGCCCTTATGGGGGGGCCGCTTACGAGCAGTACTTC	CASSPYGGAAYEQYF	TRBV4-2	NA	TRBJ2-7	NA
TGTGCCAGCAGCCAGACTTGGCAGGCTCCCTCTGGGGCCAACGTCCTGACTTTC	CASSQTWQAPSGANVLTF	TRBV7-9	NA	TRBJ2-6	few
TGTGCCAGCCAGGACGGCTACGAGCAGTACTTC	CASQDGYEQYF	TRBV19	NA	TRBJ2-7	NA
TGTGCCAGCAGCTCGACAGGGGGAAGCTCTGGAAACACCATATATTTT	CASSSTGGSSGNTIYF	TRBV13	TRBD1	TRBJ1-3	NA
TGTGCCAGCAGCCAAGAGGGACAGATTGAAGCTTTCTTT	CASSQEGQIEAFF	TRBV14	TRBD1	TRBJ1-1	NA
TGTGCCAGCAGCCCTAGTCAGAGCGGGGGAACAGATACGCAGTATTTT	CASSPSQSGGTDTQYF	TRBV7-2	TRBD2	TRBJ2-3	NA
TGTGCCAGCAGCTTGGGGGAGGACGGTGAAGCTTTCTTT	CASSLGEDGEAFF	TRBV7-6	NA	TRBJ1-1	NA
TGTGCCAGCAGCTTAGCTAGAAATCCCTACAATGAGCAGTTCTTC	CASSLARNPYNEQFF	TRBV11-2	NA	TRBJ2-1	NA
TGCGCCAGCAGCTTGGTAACCGGGACAGACAATGAGCAGTTCTTC	CASSLVTGTDNEQFF	TRBV5-1	TRBD1	TRBJ2-1	NA
TGTGCCAGCAGCGGGCGGACTAGCGGGGACCTGGAGACCCAGTACTTC	CASSGRTSGDLETQYF	TRBV5-5	TRBD2	TRBJ2-5	few
TGTGCCATCACCGGGACTATCTACTACGAGCAGTACTTC	CAITGTIYYEQYF	TRBV6-1	TRBD2	TRBJ2-7	NA
TGTGCCAGCAGCGTCACAGATACGCAGTATTTT	CASSVTDTQYF	TRBV5-6	NA	TRBJ2-3	NA
TGTGCCAGCAGCTATATGAACACTGAAGCTTTCTTT	CASSYMNTEAFF	TRBV7-9	NA	TRBJ1-1	NA
TGTGCCAGCAGTTACTCCCACAGGGGAGATGAAAAACTGTTTTTT	CASSYSHRGDEKLFF	TRBV6-6	TRBD1	TRBJ1-4	NA
TGTGCCAGCAGCTCTGACAGCGGCACCTACAATGAGCAGTTCTTC	CASSSDSGTYNEQFF	TRBV7-9	NA	TRBJ2-1	NA
TGCGCCAGCAGCCAAGATCGAGGGGTCGTTAACTATGACTACACCTTC	CASSQDRGVVNYDYTF	TRBV4-1	NA	TRBJ1-2	NA
TGTGCCTGGGCAGCTGGCAATGAGCAGTTCTTC	CAWAAGNEQFF	TRBV30	NA	TRBJ2-1	NA
TGTGCCAGTAGACCCGCACAGGTTCTAAATCAGCCCCAGCATTTT	CASRPAQVLNQPQHF	TRBV19	NA	TRBJ1-5	NA
TGTGCCAGCAGACCTACAGGGTTCTATGGCTACACCTTC	CASRPTGFYGYTF	TRBV14	NA	TRBJ1-2	NA
TGTGCCAGCAGTTTAACAGTCCTGGGACCCGAGCAGTACTTC	CASSLTVLGPEQYF	TRBV27	NA	TRBJ2-7	NA
TGTGCCAGCAGCTTATACGGACAGGGGGGCTCTGGAAACACCATATATTTT	CASSLYGQGGSGNTIYF	TRBV7-8	TRBD1	TRBJ1-3	NA
TGTGCCAGCAGCGCTATGACAGGGGAAGGGGGCTACACCTTC	CASSAMTGEGGYTF	TRBV13	TRBD1	TRBJ1-2	NA
TGTGCCAGCAGTTATTTTGAGGGCATGAACACTGAAGCTTTCTTT	CASSYFEGMNTEAFF	TRBV6-5	NA	TRBJ1-1	NA
TGTGCCAGCAGGTTTGGGACAGGGCTTTATGGCTACACCTTC	CASRFGTGLYGYTF	TRBV27	TRBD1	TRBJ1-2	NA
TGTGCCAGCAGTGAAGTAGGGCTTTCGAATCAGCCCCAGCATTTT	CASSEVGLSNQPQHF	TRBV6-1	NA	TRBJ1-5	NA
TGTGCCAGCAGCTTTTTACAGAGCGGGGGGGGCCACAATGAGCAGTTCTTC	CASSFLQSGGGHNEQFF	TRBV11-3	TRBD2	TRBJ2-1	NA
TGTGCCAGCAGCTTCACAGGGTTCAATGAAAAACTGTTTTTT	CASSFTGFNEKLFF	TRBV7-9	NA	TRBJ1-4	NA